The present T cell receptor beta chain was sequenced within a study of beta chain features in type 1 diabetes. Study conclusions and caveats: The similarity of naive, central memory and Treg TCRB repertoires appeared greater among patients than among healthy donors.

From germline, CDR1 is MGHDK and CDR2 SYGVNS. This CDR3 spans 13 amino acids. With 2 bases removed from V and 8 bases from J, the gap between germline ends came to 9 bases. What was sequenced were expressed TCRB transcripts, since all of the isolated RNA had been reverse transcribed. TCRdb's table, derived via immunoSEQ multiplex PCR, lists solely in-frame clones and lacks some. The data show approximately 44,000 clones, with about half seen just once and 2.1% held by the top ten. Concerning this clone: Its antigen is unidentified.

The chain joins TRBV25-1 to TRBJ2-2; a weak D match, TRBD2 (5 bases). The sample taken for sequencing was Tregs from blood. The receptor comes from a woman in her late teens or twenties in good health. CDR3 protein: CASSEGRRGELFF. The CDR3 DNA is TGTGCCAGCAGTGAAGGCCGGAGGGGGGAGCTGTTTTTT.